This TCR beta chain was retrieved from a study of monozygotic twins with inflammatory bowel disease. Study results and limitations: The results supported no single strong signal or clonotype associated with IBD. Against healthy co-twins, IBD patients had lower TCRbeta diversity (measured by inverse Simpson).

A remark on this clonotype: Its antigen remains unknown.

Every donor provided one blood sample measuring less than 3 ml. Per the germline V gene, CDR1 is LNHNV and CDR2 is YYDKDF (reference sequence). This CDR3 comprises 17 residues. The UMIs carried a 6-nucleotide sample barcode, and they were added by template switching. TCRdb re-called the 5' RACE reads; one entry per CDR3 protein, DNA not given. The sample includes fewer than 400,000 distinct CDR3 sequences. This sequence joins TRBV15 and TRBJ2-3; TCRdb gives TRBD2 as the D gene, but with no DNA this cannot be confirmed. The TCR originated in a human donor with ulcerative colitis or Crohn's disease, or a healthy co-twin of an affected twin (not recorded which). Sequenced sample: blood. CDR3 region: CATSKDKTSGVKDTQYF. Supplemented by reference TRBV15 and TRBJ2-3, the full variable domain reads DAMVIQNPRYQVTQFGKPVTLSCSQTLNHNVMYWYQQKSSQAPKLLFHYYDKDFNNEADTPDNFQSRRPNTSFCFLDIRSPGLGDTAMYLCATSKDKTSGVKDTQYFGPGTRLTVL.